Below, 8 T cell receptor beta chains from the same sample are listed, as sequenced in a study of blood T cell repertoires in COVID-19. Sequenced by immunoSEQ multiplex PCR; TCRdb stores in-frame clones only, minus some. The table has 54,000 or so clones, roughly 84% seen once; the top ten hold 6.5% to 10%. Sequencing was carried out using peripheral blood. These receptors originate from a man over 45 with active COVID-19.

CDR3: CASSPPSGTTMTQFF. CDR3 nucleotide sequence: TGTGCCAGCAGTCCCCCTAGCGGGACAACAATGACGCAGTTCTTC. This chain uses TRBV6-2 or TRBV6-3 with TRBJ2-1; TRBD2 aligns across 9 bases. Germline V gene sequence: CDR1 MNHEY, CDR2 SVGEGT. V shed 5 bases and J 12 bases; nucleotides not matched to a gene: 14. The length of the CDR3 is 15 residues.

The chain is built from TRBV5-4 and TRBJ1-2, with D possibly being TRBD1 (6 bases). Germline V gene sequence: CDR1 SGHNT, CDR2 YYREEE (reference sequence). This CDR3 contains 14 residues. The germline V and J ends were trimmed by 2 bases and 6 bases, with 14 bases remaining between them. The CDR3 spells CASSFTGLEDGYTF. CDR3 bases: TGTGCCAGCAGCTTCACAGGGTTAGAGGATGGCTACACCTTC.

V and J are TRBV5-4 and TRBJ2-1, with 8 bases identical to TRBD2. V was pared by 4 bases and J by 7 bases, with 10 bases of the junction left unmatched. This CDR3 has 15 amino acids. CDR1 is SGHNT and CDR2 is YYREEE in the germline V gene (reference sequence). Here the CDR3 DNA reads TGTGCCAGCAGCGCGGCGGGGACTAGAAATAATGAGCAGTTCTTC. Translated: CASSAAGTRNNEQFF.

This chain connects TRBV9 to TRBJ2-2; 8 bases align to TRBD1. From germline, CDR1 is SGDLS and CDR2 YYNGEE. The J segment lost 6 bases and the V segment lost 4 bases, leaving 8 bases of the junction unmatched. CDR3 size: 15 residues. The CDR3 loop reads CASSPSRDRPGELFF. CDR3 bases: TGTGCCAGCAGCCCGTCCCGGGACAGGCCCGGGGAGCTGTTTTTT.

The rearrangement links TRBV4-2 to TRBJ2-1; weak D call: TRBD2 (6 bases). CDR1 is LGHNA and CDR2 is YNFKEQ in the germline V gene. Trimming took off 5 bases at V and 4 bases at J, with 9 bases between the two ends. CDR3 size: 13 residues. This chain's CDR3 is CASSATRYNEQFF. Here the CDR3 DNA reads TGTGCCAGCAGCGCGACTAGATACAATGAGCAGTTCTTC.

The chain uses TRBV5-1 and TRBJ2-5; D is possibly TRBD1 (6 bases). The CDR3 loop spans 13 amino acids. The V end lost 3 bases, the J end lost 4 bases, and 10 bases lay between the germline ends. The germline V gene encodes CDR1 SGHRS and CDR2 YFSETQ. CDR3 loop: CASSSTGSETQYF. CDR3 sequence (DNA): TGCGCCAGCAGCTCAACAGGGTCAGAGACCCAGTACTTC.

The V call is TRBV13, the J call TRBJ2-5; 9 bases match TRBD2. Losses at the gene ends were 7 bases for V and 1 base for J; bases not matched to a gene: 10. CDR3 length: 16 residues. Per germline, CDR1 PRHDT and CDR2 FYEKMQ (reference sequence). The CDR3 DNA is TGTGCCAGCAACTACGGGGGTAGCGGGGGCCAAGAGACCCAGTACTTC. This sequence encodes CASNYGGSGGQETQYF.

The chain links TRBV4-2 to TRBJ2-3, with D maybe TRBD1 (6 bases). This CDR3 region has 13 residues. Germline CDR1 is LGHNA and CDR2 is YNFKEQ. V was clipped by 7 bases and J by 5 bases, with 13 bases between them. CDR3 protein: CASTPTGQDTQYF. The CDR3 DNA reads as TGTGCCAGCACTCCCACAGGGCAAGATACGCAGTATTTT.